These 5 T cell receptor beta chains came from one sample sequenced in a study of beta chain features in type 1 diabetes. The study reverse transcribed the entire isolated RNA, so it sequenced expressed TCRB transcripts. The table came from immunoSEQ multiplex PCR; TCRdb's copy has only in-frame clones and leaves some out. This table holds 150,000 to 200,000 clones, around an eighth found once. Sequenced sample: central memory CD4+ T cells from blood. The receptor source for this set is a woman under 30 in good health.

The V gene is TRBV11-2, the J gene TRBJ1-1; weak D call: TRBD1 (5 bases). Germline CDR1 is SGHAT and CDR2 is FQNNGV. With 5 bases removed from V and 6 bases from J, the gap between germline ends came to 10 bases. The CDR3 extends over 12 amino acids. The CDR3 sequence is CASSKRTPEAFF. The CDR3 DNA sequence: TGTGCCAGCAGCAAACGGACACCTGAAGCTTTCTTT.

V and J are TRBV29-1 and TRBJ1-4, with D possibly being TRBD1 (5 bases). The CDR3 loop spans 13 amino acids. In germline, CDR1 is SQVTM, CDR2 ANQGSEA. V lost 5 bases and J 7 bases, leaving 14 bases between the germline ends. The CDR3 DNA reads TGCAGCGTTCGGCAGGGATGGGGTGAAAAACTGTTTTTT. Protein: CSVRQGWGEKLFF. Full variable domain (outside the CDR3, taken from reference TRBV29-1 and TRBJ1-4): SAVISQKPSRDICQRGTSLTIQCQVDSQVTMMFWYRQQPGQSLTLIATANQGSEATYESGFVIDKFPISRPNLTFSTLTVSNMSPEDSSIYLCSVRQGWGEKLFFGSGTQLSVL.

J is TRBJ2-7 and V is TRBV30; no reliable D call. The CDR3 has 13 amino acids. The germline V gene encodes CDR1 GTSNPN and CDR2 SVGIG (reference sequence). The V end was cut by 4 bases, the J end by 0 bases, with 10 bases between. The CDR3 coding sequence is TGTGCCTGGATACAGCCTAACTCCTACGAGCAGTACTTC. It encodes CAWIQPNSYEQYF.

The CDR3 protein is CASSLGLAGAIGYEQFF. The CDR3 DNA sequence: TGTGCCAGCAGTTTGGGGCTAGCGGGAGCCATTGGGTATGAGCAGTTCTTC. The chain uses TRBV28 and TRBJ2-1, with 10 bases aligning to TRBD2. CDR1 MDHEN and CDR2 SYDVKM come from the germline V gene. The CDR3 loop spans 17 amino acids. V trimming: 3 bases; J trimming: 8 bases; junction bases outside the gene matches: 13.

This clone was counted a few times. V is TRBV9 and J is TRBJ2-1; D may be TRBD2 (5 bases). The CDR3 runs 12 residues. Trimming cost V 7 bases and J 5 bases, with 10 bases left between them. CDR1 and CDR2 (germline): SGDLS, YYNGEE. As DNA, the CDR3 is TGTGCCAGCGGTCGGGGAAACAATGAGCAGTTCTTC. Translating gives CASGRGNNEQFF.